This TCR beta chain derives from a study of OX40 agonist ivuxolimab in advanced cancers. Study summary: With ivuxolimab, an agonistic anti-OX40 (CD134) antibody, patients were treated.

Systemic immunosuppression or autoimmune disease history was grounds to exclude patients. Clones were read by immunoSEQ multiplex PCR, and TCRdb kept only the in-frame ones, dropping some. Seen here are approximately 30,000 clones, more than 75% observed once, and the top ten hold 20% to 25%. This CDR3 region has 12 residues. V was trimmed by 0 bases and J by 5 bases, leaving 4 bases between them. Germline-derived CDR1 and CDR2 are SGDLS and YYNGEE. Sequencing used CD4+ or CD8+ T cells sorted from blood, obtained in a trial of the OX40 agonist ivuxolimab. The receptor comes from an adult with an advanced solid tumor such as melanoma, head and neck, liver or kidney cancer. This chain connects TRBV9 to TRBJ2-3; D not certain. CDR3 sequence: CASSVEVDTQYF. As DNA, the CDR3 is TGTGCCAGCAGCGTAGAAGTAGATACGCAGTATTTT.